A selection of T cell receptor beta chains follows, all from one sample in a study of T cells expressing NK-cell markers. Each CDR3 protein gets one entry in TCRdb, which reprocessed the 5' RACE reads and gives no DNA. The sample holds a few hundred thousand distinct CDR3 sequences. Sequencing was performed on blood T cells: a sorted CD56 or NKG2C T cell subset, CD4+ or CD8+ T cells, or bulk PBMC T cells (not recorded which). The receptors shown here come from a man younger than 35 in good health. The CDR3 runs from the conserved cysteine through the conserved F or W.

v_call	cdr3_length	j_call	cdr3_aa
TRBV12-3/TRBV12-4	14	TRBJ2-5	CASSPGLRGETQYF
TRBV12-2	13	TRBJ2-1	CAKEGLLFYEQFF
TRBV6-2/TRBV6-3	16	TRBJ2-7	CASSYVPSGTLYEQYF
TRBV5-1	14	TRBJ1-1	CASRMIRGRTEAFF
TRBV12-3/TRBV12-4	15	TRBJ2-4	CASSSQQGAGLLKYF
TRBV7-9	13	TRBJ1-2	CASSEGQLYGYTF
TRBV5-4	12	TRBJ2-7	CASSLGRFEQYF
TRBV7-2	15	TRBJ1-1	CASSPNSAGGTEAFF
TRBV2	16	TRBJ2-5	CASSASDRRAEETQYF
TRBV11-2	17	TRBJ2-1	CASSLDRFRERGNEQFF
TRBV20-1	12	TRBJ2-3	CSARGGIDTQYF
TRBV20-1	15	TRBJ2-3	CSARGLLGSTDTQYF
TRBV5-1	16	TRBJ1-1	CASSLVGTRDGTEAFF
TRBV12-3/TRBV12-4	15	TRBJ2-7	CASSLVAGGPHEQYF
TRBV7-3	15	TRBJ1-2	CASSLWGQLGYGYTF
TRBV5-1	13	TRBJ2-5	CASSGQIQETQYF
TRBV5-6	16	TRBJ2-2	CASSLEGLTNTGELFF
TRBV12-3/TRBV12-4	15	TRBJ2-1	CASSLLVAGGDEQFF
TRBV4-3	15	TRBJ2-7	CASSLMPAQGHEQYF
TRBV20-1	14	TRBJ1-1	CSARDRRMNTEAFF
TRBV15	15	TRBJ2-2	CATSRGRGWRGELFF
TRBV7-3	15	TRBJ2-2	CASSLTYGAAGELFF
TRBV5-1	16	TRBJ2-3	CASSLAHLGGTDTQYF
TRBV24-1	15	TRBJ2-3	CATSDIGTGSDTQYF
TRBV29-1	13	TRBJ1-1	CSVVLRSYTEAFF
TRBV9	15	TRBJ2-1	CASSEGQASYNEQFF
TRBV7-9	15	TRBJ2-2	CASSFFIANTGELFF
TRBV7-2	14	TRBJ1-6	CASNRVDGGSPLHF
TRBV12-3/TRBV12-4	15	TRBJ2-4	CASRTTGSAKNIQYF
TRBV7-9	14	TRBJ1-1	CASSPRTGTLEAFF
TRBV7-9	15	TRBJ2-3	CASSKPTLTTDTQYF
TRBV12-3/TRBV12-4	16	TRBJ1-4	CASSFKTGSTNEKLFF
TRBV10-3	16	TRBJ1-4	CAISETYRDRGEKLFF
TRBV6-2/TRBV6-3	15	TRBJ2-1	CASRRTSGRHNEQFF
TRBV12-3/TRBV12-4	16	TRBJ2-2	CASRANRARGTGELFF
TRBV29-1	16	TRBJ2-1	CSVATIAGTGYNEQFF
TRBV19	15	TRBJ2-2	CASSQGGGYTGELFF
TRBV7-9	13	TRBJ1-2	CASSRGSNYGYTF
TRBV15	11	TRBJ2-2	CATSRAGELFF
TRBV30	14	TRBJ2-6	CAWDRATGANVLTF
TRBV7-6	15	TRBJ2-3	CASSSAKRSTDTQYF
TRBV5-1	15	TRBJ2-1	CASSRLFSSYNEQFF
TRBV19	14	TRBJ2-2	CASSVSLNTGELFF
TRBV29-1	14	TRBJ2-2	CSAGDTLNTGELFF
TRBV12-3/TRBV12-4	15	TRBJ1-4	CASSSARGPNEKLFF
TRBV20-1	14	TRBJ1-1	CSAQTRQLNTEAFF
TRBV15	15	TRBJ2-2	CATSRDVMGAGELFF
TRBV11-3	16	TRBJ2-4	CASSPSRESAKNIQYF
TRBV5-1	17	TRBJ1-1	CASSLVYKGQGETEAFF
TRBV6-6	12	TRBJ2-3	CASSRLGDTQYF
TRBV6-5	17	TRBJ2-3	CASRAPLAGPSTDTQYF
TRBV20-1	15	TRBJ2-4	CSATSGGFMGNIQYF